These T cell receptor beta chains were read from a single sample in a study of CD8+ T cells in alopecia areata. TCRdb's table, derived via immunoSEQ multiplex PCR, lists solely in-frame clones and lacks some. The repertoire consists of tens of thousands of clones, with 51% occurring once and the leading ten covering just over 5.5%. The specimen was NKG2D-high CD8+ T cells sorted from blood. All receptors derive from a human donor with alopecia areata. Each CDR3 is given with its conserved first and last residue. D genes are given only for firm matches. Clone size is shown for a subset of rows, as once, few, many or a class of expanded clone.

j_call	cdr3_length	v_call	d_call	clone_size	cdr3_aa	cdr3_nt
TRBJ2-7	14	TRBV4-1	-	-	CASSQARVDYEQYF	TGCGCCAGCAGCCAAGCCAGGGTGGACTACGAGCAGTACTTC
TRBJ1-6	13	TRBV27	-	-	CASSLRGNSPLHF	TGTGCCAGCAGTTTGCGGGGCAATTCACCCCTCCACTTT
TRBJ1-1	13	TRBV19	-	few	CASSVTMNTEAFF	TGTGCCAGTAGTGTGACAATGAACACTGAAGCTTTCTTT
TRBJ2-1	14	TRBV2	TRBD2	-	CASMLKREYDEQFF	TGTGCCAGCATGCTCAAGCGGGAGTACGATGAGCAGTTCTTC
TRBJ2-2	13	TRBV27	-	-	CASSRGSTGELFF	TGTGCCAGTTCAAGGGGGAGCACCGGGGAGCTGTTTTTT
TRBJ2-3	14	TRBV30	TRBD1	-	CAWSTGGKGDTQYF	TGTGCCTGGAGTACAGGGGGCAAGGGAGATACGCAGTATTTT
TRBJ2-7	13	TRBV5-6	TRBD1	few	CASSFGQAYEQYF	TGTGCCAGCAGCTTCGGACAGGCCTACGAGCAGTACTTC
TRBJ1-2	13	TRBV21-1	-	-	CAIHKDGAYGYTF	TGTGCCATCCACAAAGACGGAGCCTATGGCTACACCTTC
TRBJ2-5	12	TRBV29-1	-	few	CSTKGLEETQYF	TGCAGCACTAAGGGGTTAGAGGAGACCCAGTACTTC
TRBJ2-7	16	TRBV29-1	-	-	CSVEFTRGDGSYEQYF	TGCAGCGTTGAATTCACTCGCGGGGACGGATCCTACGAGCAGTACTTC
TRBJ2-5	16	TRBV5-1	TRBD2	-	CASLRDYLGRQETQYF	TGCGCCAGCCTGAGGGACTATTTGGGACGCCAAGAGACCCAGTACTTC
TRBJ2-7	15	TRBV5-4	TRBD2	few	CASSLDSGTSYEQYF	TGTGCCAGCAGCTTGGATAGCGGGACCTCCTACGAGCAGTACTTC
TRBJ2-1	15	TRBV5-6	TRBD1	-	CASSPGDRGTNEQFF	TGTGCCAGCAGCCCTGGGGACAGGGGGACCAATGAGCAGTTCTTC
TRBJ2-3	14	TRBV7-3	TRBD2	-	CASSAGGSTDTQYF	TGTGCCAGCAGTGCGGGGGGAAGCACAGATACGCAGTATTTT
TRBJ2-7	14	TRBV4-1	TRBD2	-	CASSQDSGTQRQYF	TGCGCCAGCAGCCAAGATAGCGGGACCCAGAGGCAGTACTTC
TRBJ1-4	15	TRBV5-1	-	-	CASSLASDRDEKLFF	TGCGCCAGCAGCTTGGCTTCCGACCGGGACGAAAAACTGTTTTTT
TRBJ2-3	17	TRBV2	TRBD2	-	CASSDRLAGARTDTQYF	TGTGCCAGCAGTGACCGACTAGCGGGGGCACGTACAGATACGCAGTATTTT
TRBJ1-2	11	TRBV20-1	-	-	CSAQRPDGYTF	TGCAGTGCTCAGCGGCCTGACGGCTACACCTTC
TRBJ2-2	13	TRBV10-2	-	-	CASTSGNTGELFF	TGCGCCAGCACGTCGGGCAACACCGGGGAGCTGTTTTTT
TRBJ2-1	14	TRBV2	TRBD2	-	CASSLADSYNEQFF	TGTGCCAGCAGTCTAGCGGACTCCTACAATGAGCAGTTCTTC
TRBJ2-1	15	TRBV28	-	few	CASSIRAETYNEQFF	TGTGCCAGCAGTATCAGGGCCGAGACGTACAATGAGCAGTTCTTC
TRBJ2-3	16	TRBV6-6	TRBD2	-	CASSILAGGSTDTQYF	TGTGCCAGCAGTATTCTAGCGGGGGGGAGCACAGATACGCAGTATTTT
TRBJ2-5	14	TRBV30	-	-	CAWTTGTHQETQYF	TGTGCCTGGACAACCGGGACTCACCAAGAGACCCAGTACTTC